One sample yielded the 22 T cell receptor beta chains listed below, sequenced in a study of T-cell memory formation after mild COVID-19. TCRdb itself ran the 5' RACE reads through MiXCR, one entry per CDR3 protein. The table has a few hundred thousand distinct CDR3 sequences, around 25% seen once. Sequencing was done on a sample of PBMCs or a T cell subset sorted from them (not recorded which). These receptors were obtained from an adult woman who had mild COVID-19 (a few samples of this study predate the infection). Cell type and time point are not known.

The sample holds a few counts of this clonotype. The DNA is left out, because the CDR3 cannot be placed on it with certainty; the CDR3 is given as TCRdb lists it. The genes are TRBV12-3 or TRBV12-4 and TRBJ2-7; the table's D call, TRBD1, has no DNA check behind it. Termini included, the CDR3 measures 13 amino acids. The CDR3 sequence: CASSFGAGAEQYF.

The table lists this clonotype with a few counts. This chain joins TRBV3-1 and TRBJ2-1, with D possibly matching TRBD2 (5 bases). The length of the CDR3 is 15 residues. From germline, CDR1 is LGHDT and CDR2 YNNKEL (reference sequence). V lost 4 bases to trimming and J lost 9 bases, with 19 bases between them. The CDR3 protein is CASSPLGLSWGEQFF. As DNA, the CDR3 is TGTGCCAGCAGCCCATTAGGACTCTCGTGGGGTGAGCAGTTCTTC.

The J gene is TRBJ2-1, the V gene TRBV24-1; a possible D gene is TRBD2 (6 bases). The CDR3 spans 16 residues. V was pared by 3 bases and J by 0 bases, with 11 bases between. Germline-derived CDR1 and CDR2 are KGHDR and SFDVKD. The CDR3 bases are TGTGCCACCAGTGATCAGGACGGGAGCTCCTACAATGAGCAGTTCTTC. Encoded protein: CATSDQDGSSYNEQFF.

This clonotype was picked up a small number of times. This rearrangement joins TRBV5-1 to TRBJ2-6; either TRBD1 or TRBD2 may supply D (5 bases each). The CDR3 loop spans 15 amino acids. Trimming removed 6 bases at V and 0 bases at J, with 10 bases between. Germline V gene sequence: CDR1 SGHRS, CDR2 YFSETQ. The CDR3 loop reads CASNPGSSGANVLTF. The DNA of the CDR3 is TGCGCCAGCAACCCAGGGAGCTCTGGGGCCAACGTCCTGACTTTC.

V is TRBV6-2 or TRBV6-3 and J is TRBJ2-1, with TRBD1 identical over 7 bases. The length of the CDR3 is 12 residues. CDR1 is MNHEY and CDR2 is SVGEGT in the germline V gene. Trimming cost V 11 bases and J 9 bases; bases outside gene matches: 10. As DNA, the CDR3 is TGTGCCGGAAGTACAGGGGTCCTTGAGCAGTTCTTC. It encodes CAGSTGVLEQFF.

This rearrangement joins TRBV12-3 or TRBV12-4 to TRBJ1-6, with D possibly TRBD1 on 6 matching bases. V was pared by 4 bases and J by 7 bases, with 8 bases between. This CDR3 has 13 amino acids. The CDR3 DNA reads as TGTGCCAGCAGTTGGCAGGGGAATTCACCCCTCCACTTT. Translation gives CASSWQGNSPLHF.

This clonotype was seen more than once but under ten times. This rearrangement joins TRBV27 to TRBJ2-3, with D possibly TRBD2 on 6 matching bases. CDR1 MNHEY and CDR2 SMNVEV come from the germline V gene (reference sequence). The CDR3 contains 14 residues. The V end lost 0 bases, the J end lost 6 bases, and 10 bases lay between the germline ends. CDR3 amino acids: CASSLSTAGDTQYF. The CDR3 nucleotides read TGTGCCAGCAGTTTATCGACGGCGGGGGATACGCAGTATTTT.

The chain combines TRBV11-3 with TRBJ2-3; TRBD2 might be the D (5 bases). V was cut by 5 bases and J by 0 bases, with 15 bases left in between. CDR1 SGHNT and CDR2 YENEEA come from the germline V gene. The CDR3 runs 16 residues. For the CDR3, the DNA is TGTGCCAGCAGCCACCAGAGAGGGCTAAGCACAGATACGCAGTATTTT. It translates to CASSHQRGLSTDTQYF.

This clonotype was picked up a small number of times. The J gene is TRBJ2-2, the V gene TRBV24-1, with TRBD1 as a possible D gene (6 bases). CDR3 length equals 14 residues. The V and J ends lost 7 bases and 7 bases respectively, with 15 bases between them. Germline V gene sequence: CDR1 KGHDR, CDR2 SFDVKD. CDR3 nucleotide sequence: TGTGCCACCAGGGGGATACAGGGCGGCGGGGAGCTGTTTTTT. This encodes CATRGIQGGGELFF.

The CDR3 protein is CASMLRGAGADTQYF. CDR3 bases: TGCGCCAGCATGCTTCGGGGGGCCGGGGCAGATACGCAGTATTTT. The chain carries TRBV5-1 and TRBJ2-3; possibly TRBD2 for D (7 bases). This CDR3 is built from 15 residues. Per the germline V gene, CDR1 is SGHRS and CDR2 is YFSETQ. V lost 6 bases to trimming and J lost 4 bases, with 18 bases between them.

This clonotype showed up just a few times. The V call is TRBV6-2 or TRBV6-3, the J call TRBJ2-6; D unresolved. V gave up 5 bases and J gave up 1 base, with 9 bases separating them. Germline V gene lookup returns CDR1 MNHEY and CDR2 SVGEGT. CDR3 size: 15 residues. CDR3 amino acids: CASSLQISGANVLTF. DNA of the CDR3: TGTGCCAGCAGTCTACAGATATCTGGGGCCAACGTCCTGACTTTC.

The chain employs TRBV9 and TRBJ2-1, with TRBD2 matching over 8 bases. The CDR3 spans 15 residues. Germline values: CDR1 SGDLS, CDR2 YYNGEE. CDR3: CASGGGLAGRNEQFF. The CDR3 bases are TGTGCAAGCGGGGGAGGGCTAGCGGGCCGCAATGAGCAGTTCTTC. The whole variable domain, filled in from reference TRBV9 and TRBJ2-1, reads DSGVTQTPKHLITATGQRVTLRCSPRSGDLSVYWYQQSLDQGLQFLIQYYNGEERAKGNILERFSAQQFPDLHSELNLSSLELGDSALYFCASGGGLAGRNEQFFGPGTRLTVL.

This clonotype occurred a few times. The CDR3 region has the DNA TGTGCCAGCAGTTTATCCCGGACAGGGGATGGAGCAGAGACCCAGTACTTC. Protein: CASSLSRTGDGAETQYF. The V gene is TRBV12-3 or TRBV12-4, the J gene TRBJ2-5, with 9 bases matching TRBD1. J was trimmed by 4 bases and V by 2 bases; bases with no gene match: 11. This CDR3 has 17 amino acids.

This chain connects TRBV28 to TRBJ1-6, with TRBD1 matching over 7 bases. Trimming took 5 bases from V and 2 from J; bases not matched to a gene: 12. In germline, CDR1 is MDHEN, CDR2 SYDVKM. This CDR3 has 18 residues. The CDR3 nucleotides read TGTGCCAGCAGTCCGTTCACAGGGGCCCGGGCCTATAATTCACCCCTCCACTTT. Translation: CASSPFTGARAYNSPLHF.

This clonotype was counted between two and nine times. This chain uses TRBV9 with TRBJ2-2; tentatively, D is TRBD1 or TRBD2 (5 bases each). Germline loops: CDR1 SGDLS, CDR2 YYNGEE. CDR3 length: 15 residues. The V gene lost 0 bases and the J gene lost 1 base, with 7 bases spanning the gap. The DNA for the CDR3 is TGTGCCAGCAGCGTAGATGGGGGGAACACCGGGGAGCTGTTTTTT. This codes for CASSVDGGNTGELFF.

The chain carries TRBV5-5 and TRBJ2-1, with D perhaps matching TRBD2 (5 bases). The CDR3 contains 16 residues. Trimming took 3 bases from V and 7 from J, leaving 20 bases between them. Germline V gene data show CDR1 as SGHKS and CDR2 as YYEKEE (reference sequence). For the CDR3, the DNA is TGTGCCAGCAGCTCTGACGTTTTGGGGAGAGGGAATGAGCAGTTCTTC. Its protein product is CASSSDVLGRGNEQFF.

CDR3 protein: CASSLALRLAGTVSSYNEQFF. The DNA of the CDR3 is TGTGCCAGCAGCTTAGCCCTGAGACTAGCGGGAACGGTTAGCTCCTACAATGAGCAGTTCTTC. The V call is TRBV7-6, the J call TRBJ2-1; 11 bases map to TRBD2. Losses at the gene ends were 0 bases for V and 0 bases for J; bases not matched to a gene: 13. Germline V CDR1 and CDR2: SGHVS, FNYEAQ. The CDR3 has 21 amino acids.

A few counts support this clonotype. The CDR3 protein is CASSQSNLGEQFF. CDR3 in DNA: TGCGCCAGCAGCCAATCCAACCTGGGGGAGCAGTTCTTC. This chain joins TRBV4-1 and TRBJ2-1; D unresolved. The CDR3 spans 13 residues. Per germline, CDR1 MGHRA and CDR2 YSYEKL. V was trimmed by 2 bases and J by 10 bases, leaving 12 bases between them.

This clonotype was detected only once. The chain combines TRBV3-1 with TRBJ1-4; D call uncertain. Looked up from germline, CDR1 is LGHDT and CDR2 is YNNKEL (reference sequence). The CDR3 has 15 residues. Trimming cost V 5 bases and J 0 bases, with 10 bases left between them. The CDR3 nucleotides read TGTGCCAGCAGCTCTCTAGGTGCAACTAATGAAAAACTGTTTTTT. Its protein product is CASSSLGATNEKLFF.

This clonotype has at least ten counts. The junction shows a germline mismatch at one end, possibly a read error. The chain links TRBV19 to TRBJ2-7; D is unresolved. The CDR3 length is 15 residues. The germline V gene encodes CDR1 LNHDA and CDR2 SQIVND (reference sequence). The CDR3 sequence: CASSISGETAYAQYF. DNA of the CDR3: TGTGCCAGTAGTATATCAGGAGAGACGGCCTACGCGCAGTACTTC.

V usage is TRBV13 and J usage is TRBJ2-3, with 9 bases matching TRBD2. Trimming at V came to 3 bases and at J to 4 bases, leaving 8 bases not matched to a gene. The CDR3 is 16 amino acids. The germline CDR1 and CDR2 sequences are PRHDT and FYEKMQ (reference sequence). The CDR3 here is CASSLRGGRAADTQYF. The CDR3 nucleotides read TGTGCCAGCAGCTTGCGTGGCGGGAGGGCCGCAGATACGCAGTATTTT. The full variable domain, completed using reference TRBV13 and TRBJ2-3, is AAGVIQSPRHLIKEKRETATLKCYPIPRHDTVYWYQQGPGQDPQFLISFYEKMQSDKGSIPDRFSAQQFSDYHSELNMSSLELGDSALYFCASSLRGGRAADTQYFGPGTRLTVL.

The chain employs TRBV21-1 and TRBJ2-2. TRBV21-1 has pseudogene status. The CDR3 extends over 17 amino acids. This CDR3 is CASRPYTVDTYTGELFF. As DNA, the CDR3 is TGTGCCAGCAGACCCTACACCGTAGACACGTACACCGGGGAGCTGTTTTTT.